These 29 T cell receptor beta chains came from one sample sequenced in a study of tissue T cells after allogeneic stem cell transplantation. Profiled with immunoSEQ multiplex PCR; TCRdb holds only in-frame clones, not every one. The sample lists 10,000 or so clones, approximately 64% seen once, with roughly a tenth in the top ten. The material sequenced was tissue from the ileum, taken at autopsy. All receptors derive from a woman aged 18-49 years with breast cancer.

This chain uses TRBV7-2 with TRBJ2-7, with 8 bases identical to TRBD1. Germline assignment: CDR1 SGHTA and CDR2 FQGNSA. Losses at the gene ends were 5 bases for V and 3 bases for J; bases not matched to a gene: 9. The CDR3 sequence is 15 residues long. CDR3 in DNA: TGTGCCAGCAGCAGTAAGACCGGACAGGGCTACGAGCAGTACTTC. Amino acids: CASSSKTGQGYEQYF.

J is TRBJ2-3 and V is TRBV6-1; the D gene is possibly TRBD2 (5 bases). V dropped 1 base and J dropped 4 bases, with 21 bases sitting between them. Germline CDR1 is MNHNS and CDR2 is SASEGT. The CDR3 contains 18 residues. The CDR3 spells CASSEVLKDSTSSDTQYF. DNA for the CDR3: TGTGCCAGCAGTGAAGTCCTGAAAGACTCTACTAGTTCAGATACGCAGTATTTT.

The chain uses TRBV13 and TRBJ2-7; the D gene is possibly TRBD2 (6 bases). The CDR3 is made up of 14 amino acids. Germline assignment: CDR1 PRHDT and CDR2 FYEKMQ (reference sequence). Trimming took 2 bases from V and 7 from J, leaving 15 bases between them. In nucleotides, the CDR3 is TGTGCCAGCAGCTTACGTGCGGGGACGGGGGAGCAGTACTTC. Amino acid sequence: CASSLRAGTGEQYF.

V is TRBV6-6 and J is TRBJ2-5, with D hard to call. Germline V CDR1 and CDR2: MNHNY, SVGAGI (reference sequence). The length of the CDR3 is 14 residues. V was trimmed by 0 bases and J by 2 bases, leaving 7 bases between them. This CDR3 is CASSYSSLQETQYF. For the CDR3, the DNA is TGTGCCAGCAGTTACTCCTCCCTACAAGAGACCCAGTACTTC.

The V and J genes are TRBV20-1 and TRBJ2-1; D is uncertain. The CDR3 extends over 14 amino acids. V was shortened by 3 bases and J by 3 bases, with 12 bases between the two germline ends. Per germline, CDR1 DFQATT and CDR2 SNEGSKA (reference sequence). The CDR3 sequence is CSASLAENYNEQFF. For the CDR3, the DNA is TGCAGTGCTAGTCTCGCGGAGAACTACAATGAGCAGTTCTTC.

This chain connects TRBV7-6 to TRBJ2-2; D not resolved. The V end lost 4 bases, the J end lost 1 base, and 7 bases lay between the germline ends. The CDR3 spans 14 residues. The germline CDR1 and CDR2 sequences are SGHVS and FNYEAQ. CDR3 in DNA: TGTGCCAGCAGCTGGACGATGAACACCGGGGAGCTGTTTTTT. The encoded protein is CASSWTMNTGELFF.

This chain uses TRBV28 with TRBJ2-7; D may be TRBD1 or TRBD2 (6 bases each). V shed 3 bases and J shed 6 bases, with 12 bases lying between them. The CDR3 is 13 residues long. Germline CDR1 reads MDHEN; CDR2 reads SYDVKM. The CDR3 nucleotides are TGTGCCAGCAGTTTCCCGGGGGCTGGCGAGCAGTACTTC. Translation gives CASSFPGAGEQYF.

The V call is TRBV7-2, the J call TRBJ2-1, with D perhaps TRBD2 (6 bases). The germline V gene encodes CDR1 SGHTA and CDR2 FQGNSA. CDR3 length: 14 residues. Trimming took 5 bases from V and 10 from J, leaving 18 bases between them. The DNA of the CDR3 is TGTGCCAGCAGCCAATCTACGGGTGGAGGGGAGCAGTTCTTC. Translating it yields CASSQSTGGGEQFF. The full variable domain, in which reference TRBV7-2 and TRBJ2-1 provide the parts outside the CDR3, is GAGVSQSPSNKVTEKGKDVELRCDPISGHTALYWYRQSLGQGLEFLIYFQGNSAPDKSGLPSDRFSAERTGGSVSTLTIQRTQQEDSAVYLCASSQSTGGGEQFFGPGTRLTVL.

In its sample, this clone was seen a few times. This chain joins TRBV18 and TRBJ1-4, with no clear D. The CDR3 spans 13 residues. V was shortened by 4 bases and J by 1 base, with 4 bases between the two germline ends. CDR1 is KGHSH, CDR2 LQKENI, per germline. In DNA form, the CDR3 reads TGTGCCAGCTCACAGGGAACTAATGAAAAACTGTTTTTT. This gives the protein CASSQGTNEKLFF.

The chain is built from TRBV19 and TRBJ1-1, with D possibly being TRBD1 (6 bases). V was shortened by 6 bases and J by 4 bases, with 15 bases between the two germline ends. Germline assignment: CDR1 LNHDA and CDR2 SQIVND (reference sequence). This CDR3 is built from 14 residues. Here the CDR3 DNA reads TGTGCCAGTAGAGAGGAGGGGGGGCCCACTGAAGCTTTCTTT. Encoded protein: CASREEGGPTEAFF.

The gene calls are TRBV30 and TRBJ2-1, with a tentative D call TRBD2 (5 bases). The germline V gene has CDR1 GTSNPN and CDR2 SVGIG (reference sequence). This CDR3 contains 15 residues. V was shortened by 0 bases and J by 2 bases, with 11 bases between the two germline ends. The CDR3 sequence is CAWSVLGEPYNEQFF. In nucleotides, the CDR3 is TGTGCCTGGAGTGTTCTGGGAGAACCCTACAATGAGCAGTTCTTC.

This clone has a handful of counts. This sequence joins TRBV5-5 and TRBJ1-2; TRBD1 matches 10 bases. The CDR3 covers 16 residues. Per the germline V gene, CDR1 is SGHKS and CDR2 is YYEKEE (reference sequence). The V and J ends lost 0 bases and 5 bases, in that order; junction bases with no gene match: 7. CDR3 sequence reads: CASSLDAGQGLYGYTF. CDR3 nucleotides: TGTGCCAGCAGCTTGGATGCGGGACAGGGGCTATATGGCTACACCTTC.

CDR3 bases: TGTGCCAGCAGTTTACGTACAGGGGCTGTTAGGGAGACCCAGTACTTC. This codes for CASSLRTGAVRETQYF. This chain links TRBV28 with TRBJ2-5; 7 bases line up with TRBD1. The CDR3 is made up of 16 amino acids. After removal of 2 bases from V and 5 bases from J, the junction contained 11 bases not matched to a gene. The V gene's germline CDR1 is MDHEN and CDR2 SYDVKM. The full variable domain, completed using reference TRBV28 and TRBJ2-5, is DVKVTQSSRYLVKRTGEKVFLECVQDMDHENMFWYRQDPGLGLRLIYFSYDVKMKEKGDIPEGYSVSREKKERFSLILESASTNQTSMYLCASSLRTGAVRETQYFGPGTRLLVL.

The chain links TRBV9 to TRBJ1-4; TRBD1 aligns across 7 bases. Germline CDR1 and CDR2: SGDLS and YYNGEE. This CDR3 region has 15 residues. V lost 2 bases to trimming and J lost 7 bases; unmatched junction nucleotides: 8. DNA for the CDR3: TGTGCCAGCAGCGTTCAAGGGGGCGAGGGTGAAAAACTGTTTTTT. Protein sequence: CASSVQGGEGEKLFF.

The chain is built from TRBV4-2 and TRBJ2-7; perhaps D is TRBD1 or TRBD2 (6 bases each). Trimming took off 2 bases at V and 5 bases at J, with 13 bases between the two ends. Germline lookup yields CDR1 LGHNA and CDR2 YNFKEQ. CDR3 length: 14 residues. The CDR3 DNA follows: TGTGCCAGCAGCCAAAGGGGGGCCCACAACGAGCAGTACTTC. Translating it yields CASSQRGAHNEQYF.

In its sample, this clone was seen a few times. This chain connects TRBV3-1 (or the pseudogene TRBV3-2) to TRBJ1-1; tentative D call: TRBD1 (6 bases). There are 16 residues in the CDR3. In germline, CDR1 is LGHDT, CDR2 YNNKEL (reference sequence). Trimming took off 1 base at V and 7 bases at J, with 19 bases between the two ends. This CDR3 reads CASSQGGSLGGGEAFF. The CDR3 DNA sequence: TGTGCCAGCAGCCAAGGCGGCAGTCTGGGGGGCGGTGAAGCTTTCTTT.

A note on this clone: The sample carries other DNA sequences with the same CDR3. The V and J genes are TRBV6-2 or TRBV6-3 and TRBJ2-7; D unclear. CDR1 and CDR2 from the germline V gene are MNHEY and SVGEGT. V lost 3 bases and J lost 0, with 9 bases in between. This CDR3 contains 14 residues. The CDR3 here is CASSYVSGSYEQYF. Here the CDR3 DNA reads TGTGCCAGCAGTTATGTTTCAGGCTCCTACGAGCAGTACTTC.

As regards this clone: One end of the junction fails to match germline, which may point to a read error. This rearrangement joins TRBV12-3 or TRBV12-4 to TRBJ2-7; no definite D call. CDR3 length equals 12 residues. The CDR3 sequence: CASTKGTYEQYF. CDR3 in DNA: TGTGCTAGCACGAAGGGTACCTACGAGCAGTACTTC.

CDR3 sequence: CASSKATRGVKGNTIYF. CDR3 bases: TGTGCCAGCAGCAAAGCCACACGTGGGGTTAAGGGAAACACCATATATTTT. V and J are TRBV21-1 and TRBJ1-3. TRBV21-1 is recorded as a pseudogene. This CDR3 comprises 17 residues.

The V gene is TRBV5-4, the J gene TRBJ2-7; TRBD1 aligns across 9 bases. Per the germline V gene, CDR1 is SGHNT and CDR2 is YYREEE (reference sequence). The CDR3 runs 14 residues. The junction had 5 bases not matched to a gene; V was cut back by 4 bases and J by 3 bases. CDR3 sequence: CASSRQGGIYEQYF. The DNA for the CDR3 is TGTGCCAGCAGCCGACAGGGGGGCATCTACGAGCAGTACTTC.

V is TRBV11-1 and J is TRBJ2-5; D perhaps matches TRBD2 (6 bases). With 5 bases removed from V and 3 bases from J, the gap between germline ends came to 13 bases. The CDR3 spans 14 residues. Germline assignment: CDR1 SGHAT and CDR2 FQDESV (reference sequence). CDR3 region: CASSPGLTEETQYF. CDR3 DNA sequence: TGTGCCAGCAGCCCGGGACTGACCGAAGAGACCCAGTACTTC.

This chain connects TRBV6-6 to TRBJ2-3; 7 bases are a match to TRBD2. Germline CDR1 MNHNY, CDR2 SVGAGI (reference sequence). V trimming: 6 bases; J trimming: 0 bases; junction bases outside the gene matches: 9. The CDR3 contains 16 residues. The DNA for the CDR3 is TGTGCCAGCAGACAAAGACTAGCCTCTAGCACAGATACGCAGTATTTT. Translation: CASRQRLASSTDTQYF.

The chain has TRBV7-2 and TRBJ2-1; maybe TRBD2 (6 bases). With 5 bases removed from V and 7 bases from J, the gap between germline ends came to 18 bases. CDR3 length: 15 amino acids. Germline V gene lookup returns CDR1 SGHTA and CDR2 FQGNSA. CDR3: CASSPQAGRNNEQFF. For the CDR3, the DNA is TGTGCCAGCAGCCCCCAGGCAGGGAGGAATAATGAGCAGTTCTTC.

The chain links TRBV25-1 to TRBJ2-5; a weak D match, TRBD1 (6 bases). The CDR3 runs to 17 residues. Trimming pared 6 bases from V and 4 bases from J, leaving 24 bases between. Germline values: CDR1 MGHDK, CDR2 SYGVNS. The CDR3 coding sequence is TGTGCCAGCAGCTGGGGGATGACAGGAATCGGTCTAGAGACCCAGTACTTC. Amino acids: CASSWGMTGIGLETQYF.

This rearrangement joins TRBV28 to TRBJ1-4; no clear D gene. The CDR3 contains 15 residues. Germline V gene sequence: CDR1 MDHEN, CDR2 SYDVKM. Trimming took 7 bases from V and 5 from J, leaving 17 bases between them. CDR3 coding DNA: TGTGCCAGCACCCCCCCGGGATCCGTGAATGAAAAACTGTTTTTT. Residues: CASTPPGSVNEKLFF.

This chain joins TRBV6-5 and TRBJ2-7; no reliable D call. Trimming left V 1 base short and J 5 bases short, with 3 bases between. This CDR3 has 11 residues. Germline loops: CDR1 MNHEY, CDR2 SVGAGI. In DNA form, the CDR3 reads TGTGCCAGCAGTTACTTGGACGAGCAGTACTTC. Protein product: CASSYLDEQYF.

The chain carries TRBV5-1 and TRBJ2-3; 11 nucleotides line up with TRBD2. The CDR3 is 17 amino acids. The V gene end was trimmed by 6 bases and the J gene end by 4 bases; junction bases not matched to a gene: 13. From germline, CDR1 is SGHRS and CDR2 YFSETQ. The CDR3 protein is CASTLFPPGLAADTQYF. CDR3 in DNA: TGCGCCAGCACCCTCTTCCCGCCGGGACTAGCGGCAGATACGCAGTATTTT.

This clone has more than one count but fewer than ten. J is TRBJ1-2 and V is TRBV4-2; maybe TRBD1 (5 bases). Between the trimmed V and J ends, which lost 3 bases and 3 bases, there was a span of 14 bases. Germline CDR1 and CDR2: LGHNA and YNFKEQ. This CDR3 contains 15 residues. Here the CDR3 reads CASSQAGRPDYGYTF. CDR3 nucleotide sequence: TGTGCCAGCAGCCAGGCGGGACGCCCGGACTATGGCTACACCTTC.

In its sample, this clone was seen once. The V call is TRBV29-1, the J call TRBJ1-1, with 7 bases aligning to TRBD1. After removal of 4 bases from V and 5 bases from J, the junction contained 1 base not matched to a gene. Looked up from germline, CDR1 is SQVTM and CDR2 is ANQGSEA. CDR3 length: 11 amino acids. CDR3 in DNA: TGCAGCGTTGGGGGACAGACTGAAGCTTTCTTT. This encodes CSVGGQTEAFF.